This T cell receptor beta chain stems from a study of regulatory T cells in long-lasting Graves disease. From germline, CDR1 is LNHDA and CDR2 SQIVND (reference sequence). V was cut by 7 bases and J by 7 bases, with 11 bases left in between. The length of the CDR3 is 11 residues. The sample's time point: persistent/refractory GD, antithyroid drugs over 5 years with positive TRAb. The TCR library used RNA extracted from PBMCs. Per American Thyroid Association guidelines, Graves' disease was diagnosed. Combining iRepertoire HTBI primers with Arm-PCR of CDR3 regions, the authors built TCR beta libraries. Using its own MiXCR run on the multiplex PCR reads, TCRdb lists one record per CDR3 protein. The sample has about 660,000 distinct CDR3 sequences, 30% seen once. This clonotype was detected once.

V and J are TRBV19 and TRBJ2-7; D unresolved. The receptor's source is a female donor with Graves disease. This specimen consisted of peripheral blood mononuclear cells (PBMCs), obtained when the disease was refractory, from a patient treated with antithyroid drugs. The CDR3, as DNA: TGTGCCAGTACTCGAAAGGAAGAGCAGTACTTC. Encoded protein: CASTRKEEQYF.